The 28 T cell receptor beta chains below all came from one sample that was sequenced in a study of shared clonotypes between healthy human individuals. Here immunoSEQ multiplex PCR was the method, and the copy in TCRdb shows in-frame clones only, minus some. The data contain millions of clones, approximately 95% of them seen just once; the ten biggest clones take up about 0.37%. The sequenced sample consisted of naive CD4+ T cells from PBMCs. Subset noted: CD45RA+ positively selected. All receptors derive from a man between 18 and 29 years old in good health. Some clones in this sample may be carry-over from other donors' samples.

Here the CDR3 DNA reads TGCGCCAGCAGCTTGGAGGCAGGGTCGAAGGGTACGCAGTATTTT. Protein sequence: CASSLEAGSKGTQYF. This chain uses TRBV5-1 with TRBJ2-3; TRBD1 is a possible D gene (5 bases). In germline, CDR1 is SGHRS, CDR2 YFSETQ. V lost 0 bases to trimming and J lost 8 bases, with 16 bases between them. There are 15 residues in the CDR3.

V is TRBV6-5 and J is TRBJ1-2; D remains ambiguous. The CDR3 is made up of 15 amino acids. Germline CDR1 reads MNHEY; CDR2 reads SVGAGI. V lost 10 bases and J lost 4, with 22 bases in between. CDR3 loop: CATLLLGPNFYGYTF. In nucleotides, the CDR3 is TGTGCCACCCTCTTGTTAGGGCCTAATTTCTATGGCTACACCTTC.

The V and J genes are TRBV19 and TRBJ2-3, with 13 positions matching TRBD2. Trimming removed 4 bases from V and 6 bases from J; junction bases left unmatched: 10. The CDR3 has 17 amino acids. CDR1 is LNHDA, CDR2 SQIVND, per germline (reference sequence). The CDR3 spells CASSRGGLAGVMDTQYF. As DNA, the CDR3 is TGTGCCAGTAGTAGGGGCGGACTAGCGGGGGTCATGGATACGCAGTATTTT.

Notes on this clone: Other DNA variants within this sample encode the same CDR3. The chain carries TRBV18 and TRBJ2-3; no clear D. Germline-derived CDR1 and CDR2 are KGHSH and LQKENI. V dropped 2 bases and J dropped 6 bases, with 6 bases sitting between them. The CDR3 totals 12 residues. In DNA form, the CDR3 reads TGTGCCAGCTCACCAGGGCGCGATACGCAGTATTTT. Translated: CASSPGRDTQYF.

The J gene is TRBJ1-4, the V gene TRBV5-8; a weak D match, TRBD1 (5 bases). Trimming took 7 bases from V and 7 from J, leaving 17 bases between them. CDR1 is SGHTS and CDR2 is YDEGEE in the germline V gene. The CDR3 loop spans 14 amino acids. CDR3 nucleotides: TGTGCCAGCGCGTCGGGGGACTGGGGTGAAAAACTGTTTTTT. It translates to CASASGDWGEKLFF.

The chain couples TRBV6-6 to TRBJ1-2; D remains unclear. This CDR3 has 15 amino acids. V gave up 4 bases and J gave up 8 bases, with 20 bases separating them. The germline V gene has CDR1 MNHNY and CDR2 SVGAGI (reference sequence). CDR3 nucleotide sequence: TGTGCCAGCAGTTTAACGGAATGGTCTGGTAACGGCTACACCTTC. This codes for CASSLTEWSGNGYTF.

The CDR3 spells CASSLWTSVYGYTF. The DNA for the CDR3 is TGTGCCAGCAGCTTATGGACATCAGTATATGGCTACACCTTC. The chain carries TRBV7-9 and TRBJ1-2; weak D call: TRBD1 (5 bases). This CDR3 is 14 amino acids long. Trimming took 2 bases from V and 5 from J, leaving 12 bases between them. The germline CDR1 and CDR2 sequences are SEHNR and FQNEAQ (reference sequence).

The rearrangement uses TRBV10-3 and TRBJ2-1, with a weak D call TRBD2 (8 bases). Trimming stripped 11 bases from V and 6 bases from J, with 29 bases between. This CDR3 region has 17 residues. Germline CDR1 is ENHRY and CDR2 is SYGVKD. CDR3 region: CAVRKGAGREDGNEQFF. CDR3 DNA: TGTGCCGTCCGGAAGGGGGCTGGGCGGGAGGACGGCAATGAGCAGTTCTTC.

The CDR3 here is CASSLALSGMETQYF. The CDR3 coding sequence is TGTGCCAGCAGCTTAGCGCTCTCGGGGATGGAGACCCAGTACTTC. The V gene is TRBV7-8, the J gene TRBJ2-5, with a tentative D call TRBD2 (5 bases). V was pared by 0 bases and J by 5 bases, with 13 bases between. The CDR3 totals 15 residues. Germline V gene data show CDR1 as SGHVS and CDR2 as FQNEAQ. The whole variable domain, filled in from reference TRBV7-8 and TRBJ2-5, reads GAGVSQSPRYKVAKRGQDVALRCDPISGHVSLFWYQQALGQGPEFLTYFQNEAQLDKSGLPSDRFFAERPEGSVSTLKIQRTQQEDSAVYLCASSLALSGMETQYFGPGTRLLVL.

The V and J genes are TRBV28 and TRBJ2-7; D remains ambiguous. The V gene's germline CDR1 is MDHEN and CDR2 SYDVKM. The V end was cut by 2 bases, the J end by 2 bases, with 7 bases between. The CDR3 has 13 residues. The CDR3 region is CASSLPLTYEQYF. CDR3 coding DNA: TGTGCCAGCAGTTTACCTCTTACCTACGAGCAGTACTTC.

This clone was counted a single time. Different DNA sequences within this sample yield the same CDR3. This chain connects TRBV7-9 to TRBJ1-1, with D hard to call. Germline CDR1 is SEHNR and CDR2 is FQNEAQ (reference sequence). The CDR3 is 13 residues long. Trimming stripped 1 base from V and 5 bases from J, with 8 bases between. CDR3 protein: CASSLERGTEAFF. The CDR3 DNA reads as TGTGCCAGCAGCTTAGAACGAGGGACTGAAGCTTTCTTT.

The rearrangement uses TRBV18 and TRBJ2-4; TRBD2 matches 13 bases. Germline lookup yields CDR1 KGHSH and CDR2 LQKENI. This CDR3 is 17 amino acids long. The ends lost 4 bases at V and 9 bases at J; junction bases unmatched: 12. The CDR3 is CASSLRLAGGAEGIQYF. The CDR3 DNA is TGTGCCAGCTCACTTCGACTAGCGGGAGGCGCCGAGGGCATTCAGTACTTC.

The genes are TRBV28 and TRBJ2-1; D unclear. Between the trimmed V and J ends, which lost 3 bases and 7 bases, there was a span of 13 bases. There are 14 residues in the CDR3. Germline values: CDR1 MDHEN, CDR2 SYDVKM. The CDR3 DNA sequence: TGTGCCAGCAGTTTTAGATACACGCGGAATGAGCAGTTCTTC. Amino acids: CASSFRYTRNEQFF.

The chain employs TRBV7-3 and TRBJ2-1, with 16 bases fitting TRBD2. CDR1 SGHTA and CDR2 FQGTGA come from the germline V gene. V was pared by 6 bases and J by 10 bases, with 9 bases of the junction left unmatched. The CDR3 loop spans 16 amino acids. The CDR3 nucleotides read TGTGCCAGCAGGCCCGGGACTAGCGGGAGGGCCGGCGAGCAGTTCTTC. It is translated as CASRPGTSGRAGEQFF.

V and J are TRBV6-1 and TRBJ2-5; unclear D gene. CDR1 is MNHNS, CDR2 SASEGT, per germline. The CDR3 extends over 12 amino acids. V was clipped by 7 bases and J by 3 bases, with 9 bases between them. In DNA, the CDR3 is TGTGCCAGCACCGGACCAAAAGAGACCCAGTACTTC. This gives the protein CASTGPKETQYF.

The V and J genes are TRBV15 and TRBJ2-5; tentatively, D is TRBD2 (5 bases). V was shortened by 3 bases and J by 5 bases, with 16 bases between the two germline ends. This CDR3 is 15 amino acids long. Germline lookup yields CDR1 LNHNV and CDR2 YYDKDF (reference sequence). CDR3 DNA sequence: TGTGCCACCAGCAGTCCGGGGAGTAATAAGGAGACCCAGTACTTC. It encodes CATSSPGSNKETQYF.

The gene calls are TRBV27 and TRBJ2-5, with TRBD2 as a possible D gene (6 bases). V lost 2 bases and J lost 5, with 12 bases in between. CDR3 length: 14 amino acids. The germline V gene has CDR1 MNHEY and CDR2 SMNVEV (reference sequence). CDR3 amino acids: CASSLRGGVETQYF. CDR3 coding DNA: TGTGCCAGCAGTTTACGAGGAGGGGTGGAGACCCAGTACTTC.

The chain couples TRBV10-3 to TRBJ2-1, with D possibly matching TRBD1 (6 bases). This CDR3 spans 14 amino acids. V lost 6 bases and J lost 2, with 11 bases in between. The germline CDR1 and CDR2 sequences are ENHRY and SYGVKD. In DNA form, the CDR3 reads TGTGCCATCAGAGAGGGGGTCACCTACAATGAGCAGTTCTTC. It codes for CAIREGVTYNEQFF.

The chain couples TRBV7-2 to TRBJ2-1, with 9 bases matching TRBD2. CDR3 length: 16 amino acids. In germline, CDR1 is SGHTA, CDR2 FQGNSA. V was pared by 4 bases and J by 6 bases, with 10 bases of the junction left unmatched. CDR3 nucleotides: TGTGCCAGCAGCTCCGTAGGACTAGCGCAGCTCAATGAGCAGTTCTTC. Its translation: CASSSVGLAQLNEQFF.

The chain combines TRBV5-1 with TRBJ1-1; D is unclear. Germline V gene sequence: CDR1 SGHRS, CDR2 YFSETQ. V shed 0 bases and J shed 1 base, with 10 bases lying between them. The CDR3 totals 15 residues. The CDR3 protein is CASSLAGSENTEAFF. The CDR3 DNA reads as TGCGCCAGCAGCTTGGCCGGTTCTGAGAACACTGAAGCTTTCTTT.

This sequence joins TRBV15 and TRBJ2-1, with TRBD1 identical over 9 bases. The junction had 7 bases not matched to a gene; V was cut back by 3 bases and J by 7 bases. Germline CDR1 is LNHNV and CDR2 is YYDKDF (reference sequence). This CDR3 contains 15 residues. The CDR3 reads CATSSGTGTFNEQFF. CDR3 nucleotide sequence: TGTGCCACCAGCAGCGGGACAGGGACTTTTAATGAGCAGTTCTTC. Full variable domain (outside the CDR3, taken from reference TRBV15 and TRBJ2-1): DAMVIQNPRYQVTQFGKPVTLSCSQTLNHNVMYWYQQKSSQAPKLLFHYYDKDFNNEADTPDNFQSRRPNTSFCFLDIRSPGLGDTAMYLCATSSGTGTFNEQFFGPGTRLTVL.

The sample holds one count of this clone. The chain employs TRBV28 and TRBJ2-2; 10 bases match TRBD1. J gave up 7 bases and V 6 bases, and 11 bases lay outside the gene matches. Looked up from germline, CDR1 is MDHEN and CDR2 is SYDVKM. The CDR3 is 16 residues long. CDR3 DNA sequence: TGTGCCAGCAGCCCTTACGGGACAGGGGCAAACGGGGAGCTGTTTTTT. Protein sequence: CASSPYGTGANGELFF.

The rearrangement links TRBV5-4 to TRBJ2-7; tentative D call: TRBD1 (7 bases). Trimming left V 1 base short and J 4 bases short, with 15 bases between. Germline CDR1 reads SGHNT; CDR2 reads YYREEE (reference sequence). The CDR3 is made up of 15 amino acids. In DNA form, the CDR3 reads TGTGCCAGCAGCTTGCAGGGGGGATTACTATACGAGCAGTACTTC. This codes for CASSLQGGLLYEQYF.

This rearrangement joins TRBV7-3 to TRBJ2-3, with 9 bases lining up with TRBD2. This CDR3 spans 16 amino acids. V gave up 1 base and J gave up 4 bases; unmatched junction bases: 6. Germline CDR1 SGHTA, CDR2 FQGTGA. The CDR3 DNA follows: TGTGCCAGCAGCTTAATAGCGGGAGCGGGTCCAGATACGCAGTATTTT. Its protein product is CASSLIAGAGPDTQYF.

This sequence joins TRBV4-3 and TRBJ2-3; D is unresolved. The CDR3 runs 14 residues. Germline CDR1 is LGHNA and CDR2 is YSLEER. V shed 0 bases and J shed 2 bases, with 6 bases lying between them. The CDR3 is CASSQERPTDTQYF. The CDR3, as DNA: TGCGCCAGCAGCCAAGAACGGCCCACAGATACGCAGTATTTT.

This rearrangement joins TRBV7-2 to TRBJ2-1, with 11 positions matching TRBD2. The CDR3 extends over 17 amino acids. In germline, CDR1 is SGHTA, CDR2 FQGNSA. V trimming: 5 bases; J trimming: 1 base; junction bases outside the gene matches: 7. The CDR3 sequence is CASSGRLAGLSYNEQFF. The DNA for the CDR3 is TGTGCCAGCAGCGGACGACTAGCGGGGCTATCCTACAATGAGCAGTTCTTC.

Notes on this clone: The sample contains more than one DNA sequence encoding this CDR3. The chain recombines TRBV7-9 with TRBJ1-1, with D hard to call. V dropped 6 bases and J dropped 3 bases, with 11 bases sitting between them. This CDR3 comprises 13 residues. The germline gives CDR1 SEHNR, CDR2 FQNEAQ (reference sequence). CDR3 sequence reads: CASSPTGDTEAFF. The CDR3 DNA sequence: TGTGCCAGCAGTCCAACTGGGGACACTGAAGCTTTCTTT.

J is TRBJ2-7 and V is TRBV28, with 8 bases aligning to TRBD2. The CDR3 has 15 residues. Unmatched junction bases numbered 9, after V lost 5 bases and J lost 3 bases. Germline V CDR1 and CDR2: MDHEN, SYDVKM. The CDR3 sequence is CASSPSGSLLYEQYF. CDR3 DNA sequence: TGTGCCAGCAGTCCAAGCGGGAGTCTACTCTACGAGCAGTACTTC. Full variable domain (missing parts from reference TRBV28 and TRBJ2-7): DVKVTQSSRYLVKRTGEKVFLECVQDMDHENMFWYRQDPGLGLRLIYFSYDVKMKEKGDIPEGYSVSREKKERFSLILESASTNQTSMYLCASSPSGSLLYEQYFGPGTRLTVT.